The sequence of this T cell receptor beta chain was determined in a study of blood T cell repertoires in COVID-19. In the study overall: Nucleic acid was either cDNA or gDNA, and it came from T cells, B-cell-depleted T cells, or PBMCs.

This table comes from immunoSEQ multiplex PCR, and its TCRdb copy is limited to in-frame clones, with some not included. The table records 35,000 to 55,000 clones, around four fifths of them present only once. The V gene's germline CDR1 is KGHSH and CDR2 LQKENI. V trimming: 1 base; J trimming: 4 bases; junction bases outside the gene matches: 6. CDR3 length: 15 residues. The sample comprised peripheral blood. The source is a man aged 55-75 years with active COVID-19. J is TRBJ2-5 and V is TRBV18; 7 bases are shared with TRBD1. CDR3 amino acids: CASSPQGASLETQYF. The CDR3 DNA is TGTGCCAGCTCACCACAGGGGGCGAGTCTAGAGACCCAGTACTTC.